The source of this T cell receptor beta chain is a study of OX40 agonist ivuxolimab in advanced cancers. Whole-study context: Patient treatment consisted of intravenous ivuxolimab administration every 2 weeks at 0.01 to 10 mg/kg. Study-level results: Clones of CD4+ and CD8+ blood T cells grew by week 6 at doses of 0.1 to 3.0 mg/kg.

Systemic immunosuppression or a history of autoimmune disease excluded patients. Generated by immunoSEQ multiplex PCR, the TCRdb table keeps only in-frame clones and is missing some. The sample lists roughly 90,000 clones, approximately 90% occurring once. A remark on this clone: Its antigen is not identified.

The clonotype comes from an adult with an advanced solid tumor such as melanoma, head and neck, liver or kidney cancer. The specimen was CD4+ or CD8+ T cells sorted from blood, collected in a trial of the OX40 agonist ivuxolimab.

CDR3 bases: TGTGCCAGCAGTGTCGGGGTTGCCAAGAGCAGCGGTGAAGCTTTCTTT. Its translation: CASSVGVAKSSGEAFF. The gene calls are TRBV2 and TRBJ1-1; no firm D call. The V end was cut by 4 bases, the J end by 7 bases, with 22 bases between. The CDR3 is made up of 16 amino acids. Germline CDR1 is SNHLY and CDR2 is FYNNEI. Combining the CDR3 with reference TRBV2 and TRBJ1-1 gives the whole variable domain EPEVTQTPSHQVTQMGQEVILRCVPISNHLYFYWYRQILGQKVEFLVSFYNNEISEKSEIFDDQFSVERPDGSNFTLKIRSTKLEDSAMYFCASSVGVAKSSGEAFFGQGTRLTVV.